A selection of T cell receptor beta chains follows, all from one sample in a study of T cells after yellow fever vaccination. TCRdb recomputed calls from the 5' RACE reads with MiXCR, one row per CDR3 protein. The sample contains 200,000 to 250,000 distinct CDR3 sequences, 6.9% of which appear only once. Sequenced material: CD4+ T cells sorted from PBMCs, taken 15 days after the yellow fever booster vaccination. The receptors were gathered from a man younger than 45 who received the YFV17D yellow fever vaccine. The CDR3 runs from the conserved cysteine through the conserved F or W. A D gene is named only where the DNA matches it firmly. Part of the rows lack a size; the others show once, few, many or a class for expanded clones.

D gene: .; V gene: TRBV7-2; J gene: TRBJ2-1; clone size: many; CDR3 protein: CASSLNHDEQFF; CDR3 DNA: TGTGCCAGCAGCTTAAATCATGATGAGCAGTTCTTC
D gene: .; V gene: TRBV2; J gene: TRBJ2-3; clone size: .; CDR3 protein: CASTLFGQGLTDTQYF; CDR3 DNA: TGTGCCAGCACCCTCTTTGGGCAGGGCCTCACAGATACGCAGTATTTT
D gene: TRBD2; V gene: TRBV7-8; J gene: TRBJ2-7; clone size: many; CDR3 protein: CASSFLAGGYEQYF; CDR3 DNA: TGTGCCAGCAGCTTCCTAGCGGGAGGCTACGAGCAGTACTTC
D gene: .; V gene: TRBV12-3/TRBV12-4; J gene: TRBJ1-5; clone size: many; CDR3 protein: CASSLTPRPGHDLHF; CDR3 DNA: TGTGCCAGCAGTTTAACGCCCCGTCCGGGACATGACCTGCATTTT
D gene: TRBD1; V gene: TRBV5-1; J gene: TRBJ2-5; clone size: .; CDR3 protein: CASSPGTGGAETQYF; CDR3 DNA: TGCGCCAGCAGCCCCGGGACAGGGGGCGCAGAGACCCAGTACTTC
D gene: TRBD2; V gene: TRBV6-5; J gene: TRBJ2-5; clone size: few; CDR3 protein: CASSYGAGGISETQYF; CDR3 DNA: TGTGCCAGCAGTTACGGGGCGGGAGGAATTTCGGAGACCCAGTACTTC
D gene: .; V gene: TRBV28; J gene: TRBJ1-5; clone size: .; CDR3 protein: CASSNRRGASNQPQHF; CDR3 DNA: TGTGCCAGCAGCAATCGGAGGGGGGCTAGCAATCAGCCCCAGCATTTT
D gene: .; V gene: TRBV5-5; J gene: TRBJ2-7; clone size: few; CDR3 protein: CASSLGPSTREQYF; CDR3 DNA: TGTGCCAGCAGCTTGGGCCCTTCGACCAGGGAGCAGTACTTC
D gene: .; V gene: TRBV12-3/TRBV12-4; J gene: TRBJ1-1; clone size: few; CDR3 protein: CASSPRIYQTEDTEAFF; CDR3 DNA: TGTGCCAGCAGTCCCCGTATCTATCAGACTGAAGACACTGAAGCTTTCTTT
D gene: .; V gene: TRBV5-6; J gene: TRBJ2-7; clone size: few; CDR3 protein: CASSPVGHTPYEQYF; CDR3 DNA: TGTGCCAGCAGCCCCGTAGGGCATACTCCCTACGAGCAGTACTTC
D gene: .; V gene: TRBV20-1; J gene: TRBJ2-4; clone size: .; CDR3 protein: CSAKISGAKNIQYF; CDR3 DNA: TGCAGTGCTAAGATCTCAGGTGCCAAAAACATTCAGTACTTC
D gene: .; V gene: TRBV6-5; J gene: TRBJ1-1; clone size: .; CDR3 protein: CATGGGGMNTEAFF; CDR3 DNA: TGTGCCACCGGCGGGGGGGGGATGAACACTGAAGCTTTCTTT
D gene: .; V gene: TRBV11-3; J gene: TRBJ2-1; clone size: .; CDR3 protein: CASSPGVGSGDNEQFF; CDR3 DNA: TGTGCCAGCAGCCCTGGCGTCGGGAGCGGTGACAATGAGCAGTTCTTC
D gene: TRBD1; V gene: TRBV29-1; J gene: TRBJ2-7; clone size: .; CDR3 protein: CSADRGGHEQYF; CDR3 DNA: TGCAGCGCTGACAGGGGGGGACATGAGCAGTACTTC
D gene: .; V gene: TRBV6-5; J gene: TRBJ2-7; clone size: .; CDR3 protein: CASTQRGGEQYF; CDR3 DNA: TGTGCCAGCACCCAGAGGGGAGGCGAGCAGTACTTC